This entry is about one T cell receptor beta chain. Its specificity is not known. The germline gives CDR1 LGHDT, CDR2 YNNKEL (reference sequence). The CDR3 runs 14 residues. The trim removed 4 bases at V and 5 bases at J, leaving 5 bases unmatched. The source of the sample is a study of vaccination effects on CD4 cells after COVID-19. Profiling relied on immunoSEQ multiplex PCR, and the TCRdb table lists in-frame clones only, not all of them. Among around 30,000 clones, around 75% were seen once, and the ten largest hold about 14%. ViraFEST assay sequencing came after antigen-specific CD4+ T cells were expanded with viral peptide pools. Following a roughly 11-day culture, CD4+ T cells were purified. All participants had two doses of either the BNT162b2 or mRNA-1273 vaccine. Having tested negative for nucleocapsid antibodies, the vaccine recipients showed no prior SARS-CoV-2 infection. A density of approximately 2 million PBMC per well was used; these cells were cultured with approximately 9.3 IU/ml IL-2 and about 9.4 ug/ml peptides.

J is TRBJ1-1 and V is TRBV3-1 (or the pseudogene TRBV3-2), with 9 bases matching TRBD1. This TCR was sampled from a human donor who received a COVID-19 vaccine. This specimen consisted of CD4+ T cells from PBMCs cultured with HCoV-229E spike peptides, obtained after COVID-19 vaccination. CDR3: CASSRGQGWTEAFF. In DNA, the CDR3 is TGTGCCAGCAGCCGTGGACAGGGGTGGACTGAAGCTTTCTTT.